The next 8 T cell receptor beta chains were all read from a single sample in a study of T cell repertoires in cytomegalovirus infection. TCRdb reprocessed the reads with MiXCR, giving one entry per CDR3 protein. The sample shows around 450,000 distinct CDR3 sequences, 31% of them seen only once. The sample was PBMCs. The source of these receptors is a human donor in good health (CMV status not recorded). Some clones in this sample may be carry-over from other donors' samples.

CDR3 coding DNA: TGTGCCAGCAGCTTTGATGGTGATACGCAGTATTTT. Its translation is CASSFDGDTQYF. The V call is TRBV11-2, the J call TRBJ2-3, with D hard to call. The CDR3 spans 12 residues. With 3 bases removed from V and 6 bases from J, the gap between germline ends came to 7 bases. Germline V gene lookup returns CDR1 SGHAT and CDR2 FQNNGV. Drawing the rest from reference TRBV11-2 and TRBJ2-3, the complete variable domain is EAGVAQSPRYKIIEKRQSVAFWCNPISGHATLYWYQQILGQGPKLLIQFQNNGVVDDSQLPKDRFSAERLKGVDSTLKIQPAKLEDSAVYLCASSFDGDTQYFGPGTRLTVL.

This clonotype came up once. It may be a read error: a sequence one base away is much more abundant. The rearrangement links TRBV7-2 to TRBJ2-3; TRBD1 might be the D (5 bases). CDR1 and CDR2 from the germline V gene are SGHTA and FQGNSA. Trimming left V 6 bases short and J 7 bases short, with 14 bases between. The CDR3 extends over 13 amino acids. DNA for the CDR3: TGTGCCAGCAGATTACGGTCAGGGAATACGCAGTATTTT. Protein product: CASRLRSGNTQYF.

J is TRBJ1-2 and V is TRBV5-4; the D is unclear. Trimming removed 1 base at V and 2 bases at J, with 18 bases between. The CDR3 loop spans 17 amino acids. Germline loops: CDR1 SGHNT, CDR2 YYREEE (reference sequence). CDR3 nucleotides: TGTGCCAGCAGCTTGACCCAGAGGTCCCGACTCAACTATGGCTACACCTTC. Translating gives CASSLTQRSRLNYGYTF.

The chain couples TRBV7-3 to TRBJ2-3; D tentatively reads TRBD1 or TRBD2 (5 bases each). Trimming removed 6 bases at V and 3 bases at J, with 13 bases between. Germline V gene sequence: CDR1 SGHTA, CDR2 FQGTGA. This CDR3 is 14 amino acids long. CDR3 bases: TGTGCCAGCAGGAAAAAGGGGACGACAGATACGCAGTATTTT. It is translated as CASRKKGTTDTQYF.

This chain joins TRBV28 and TRBJ2-1; possible D gene TRBD1, 6 bases. The germline V gene encodes CDR1 MDHEN and CDR2 SYDVKM. The CDR3 is 15 residues long. V dropped 4 bases and J dropped 2 bases, with 12 bases sitting between them. CDR3 loop: CASSYEGQPYNEQFF. The DNA for the CDR3 is TGTGCCAGCAGTTATGAAGGACAGCCCTACAATGAGCAGTTCTTC.

This clonotype has ten or more counts. The chain employs TRBV7-8 and TRBJ1-4; D is unresolved. Trimming removed 1 base at V and 6 bases at J, with 9 bases between. CDR1 and CDR2 from the germline V gene are SGHVS and FQNEAQ. This CDR3 is built from 14 residues. In nucleotides, the CDR3 is TGTGCCAGCAGCTTAGATCAGCCACATGAAAAACTGTTTTTT. Protein sequence: CASSLDQPHEKLFF.

The table lists this clonotype with a count of one. The chain uses TRBV7-8 and TRBJ1-1; 7 positions match TRBD1. Germline V CDR1 and CDR2: SGHVS, FQNEAQ. The CDR3 sequence is 16 residues long. With 5 bases clipped from V and 4 bases from J, the junction kept 13 bases outside the gene matches. DNA of the CDR3: TGTGCCAGCAGCCACGGGAGAGGGGGCTGGGGCACTGAAGCTTTCTTT. Residues: CASSHGRGGWGTEAFF.

This clonotype was counted between two and nine times. This chain uses TRBV27 with TRBJ1-1, with a tentative D call TRBD1 (6 bases). The V gene lost 4 bases and the J gene lost 5 bases, with 11 bases spanning the gap. This CDR3 is 13 amino acids long. Per germline, CDR1 MNHEY and CDR2 SMNVEV (reference sequence). CDR3 amino acids: CASSWSGATEAFF. The CDR3 coding sequence is TGTGCCAGCAGTTGGTCGGGGGCTACTGAAGCTTTCTTT.